One and the same sample provided the 12 T cell receptor beta chains below, sequenced in a study of blood T cell repertoires in COVID-19 (dated by TCRdb to 2018 to 2020). The method was the immunoSEQ multiplex PCR assay. The source is immuneACCESS, and TCRdb retained only in-frame sequences with V and J called. Part of the clones is not carried over; for the studies checked, unresolved V genes explain less than half of this, and the remainder is unexplained. The sample records roughly 180,000 clones, around 95% of which are singletons. 0.76% of the sample rests with the top ten. Sequencing was performed on peripheral blood. The receptors stem from a man aged 25 to 45 with COVID-19, enrolled during active disease.

In DNA, the CDR3 is TGTGCCAGCAGCTCCGGACACACCAACACTGAAGCTTTCTTT. Amino acid sequence: CASSSGHTNTEAFF. The J gene is TRBJ1-1, the V gene TRBV3-1 (or the pseudogene TRBV3-2), with D perhaps TRBD1 (5 bases). Trimming took 5 bases from V and 2 from J, leaving 12 bases between them. CDR1 is LGHDT and CDR2 is YNNKEL in the germline V gene (reference sequence). The CDR3 is 14 residues long.

This clone has just one count. The CDR3 bases are TGTGCCAGTAGTACCACAAGCAGGGGATTGGATCAGCCCCAGCATTTT. It is translated as CASSTTSRGLDQPQHF. The chain links TRBV19 to TRBJ1-5; possible D gene TRBD1, 6 bases. This CDR3 spans 16 amino acids. Germline-derived CDR1 and CDR2 are LNHDA and SQIVND (reference sequence). Trimming removed 4 bases at V and 5 bases at J, with 18 bases between.

This chain links TRBV5-5 with TRBJ1-4; TRBD1 aligns across 8 bases. The germline CDR1 and CDR2 sequences are SGHKS and YYEKEE (reference sequence). The V segment lost 4 bases and the J segment 8 bases; nucleotides outside the gene matches: 7. The CDR3 consists of 14 residues. The CDR3 reads CASSPGQGREKLFF. In DNA, the CDR3 is TGTGCCAGCAGCCCCGGACAGGGCAGGGAAAAACTGTTTTTT.

The chain links TRBV7-9 to TRBJ2-1; 14 bases map to TRBD2. Trimming removed 5 bases from V and 6 bases from J; junction bases left unmatched: 6. Germline CDR1 reads SEHNR; CDR2 reads FQNEAQ (reference sequence). The length of the CDR3 is 16 residues. CDR3: CASSPRLAGGLNEQFF. CDR3 in DNA: TGTGCCAGCAGCCCCAGACTAGCGGGGGGGCTCAATGAGCAGTTCTTC.

J is TRBJ1-2 and V is TRBV6-5; possible D gene TRBD1, 5 bases. The length of the CDR3 is 14 residues. Trimming left V 4 bases short and J 8 bases short, with 17 bases between. Looked up from germline, CDR1 is MNHEY and CDR2 is SVGAGI. CDR3 sequence reads: CASSSTPGGSGYTF. CDR3 nucleotide sequence: TGTGCCAGCAGTTCGACACCCGGGGGAAGCGGCTACACCTTC.

V gene TRBV12-3 or TRBV12-4 combines with J gene TRBJ1-5, with no clear D. V was clipped by 4 bases and J by 0 bases, with 4 bases between them. This CDR3 region has 13 residues. Here the CDR3 DNA reads TGTGCCAGCAGTTGGCATAGCAATCAGCCCCAGCATTTT. It codes for CASSWHSNQPQHF.

The chain combines TRBV2 with TRBJ1-6; 7 bases are shared with TRBD1. The CDR3 is made up of 15 amino acids. Trimming took 2 bases from V and 9 from J; bases not matched to a gene: 7. Germline assignment: CDR1 SNHLY and CDR2 FYNNEI. The CDR3 DNA reads as TGTGCCAGCAGTGAATCCGAGGGGGCCACTTCACCCCTCCACTTT. This codes for CASSESEGATSPLHF.

The V and J genes are TRBV27 and TRBJ1-5; TRBD1 might be the D (5 bases). V dropped 5 bases and J dropped 6 bases, with 23 bases sitting between them. The CDR3 has 17 amino acids. From germline, CDR1 is MNHEY and CDR2 SMNVEV (reference sequence). This CDR3 is CASSHSPPGQGGQPQHF. The CDR3 coding sequence is TGTGCCAGCAGTCACTCACCCCCGGGGCAGGGAGGTCAGCCCCAGCATTTT.

J is TRBJ1-1 and V is TRBV5-1; maybe TRBD1 (5 bases). The length of the CDR3 is 16 residues. CDR1 is SGHRS and CDR2 is YFSETQ in the germline V gene. The ends were cut back, 3 bases at V and 3 bases at J, with 18 bases in the middle. The CDR3 protein is CASSSNAGVGDTEAFF. CDR3 nucleotide sequence: TGCGCCAGCAGCTCCAACGCGGGGGTCGGAGACACTGAAGCTTTCTTT.

The chain has TRBV25-1 and TRBJ2-1; 12 bases map to TRBD2. The CDR3 runs 14 residues. Germline V gives CDR1 MGHDK, CDR2 SYGVNS. The J segment lost 5 bases and the V segment lost 6 bases, leaving 2 bases of the junction unmatched. This chain's CDR3 is CASRTSGGNNEQFF. In nucleotides, the CDR3 is TGTGCCAGCAGGACTAGCGGGGGAAACAATGAGCAGTTCTTC. Combining the CDR3 with reference TRBV25-1 and TRBJ2-1 gives the whole variable domain EADIYQTPRYLVIGTGKKITLECSQTMGHDKMYWYQQDPGMELHLIHYSYGVNSTEKGDLSSESTVSRIRTEHFPLTLESARPSHTSQYLCASRTSGGNNEQFFGPGTRLTVL.

V usage is TRBV27 and J usage is TRBJ2-1, with 8 bases fitting TRBD1. The germline gives CDR1 MNHEY, CDR2 SMNVEV (reference sequence). Losses at the gene ends were 0 bases for V and 9 bases for J; bases not matched to a gene: 10. The CDR3 runs to 16 residues. CDR3 sequence reads: CASSLSWTGKFSEQFF. CDR3 nucleotide sequence: TGTGCCAGCAGTTTATCGTGGACAGGGAAATTTAGTGAGCAGTTCTTC.

V usage is TRBV7-9 and J usage is TRBJ2-7, with TRBD2 identical over 9 bases. The J segment lost 2 bases and the V segment lost 1 base, leaving 3 bases of the junction unmatched. This CDR3 contains 15 residues. Germline CDR1 SEHNR, CDR2 FQNEAQ (reference sequence). Here the CDR3 reads CASSLVRGGAYEQYF. CDR3 bases: TGTGCCAGCAGCTTAGTGCGCGGGGGGGCCTACGAGCAGTACTTC.